This T cell receptor (beta chain) was sequenced during a study of T-cell memory formation after mild COVID-19. General study points: Memory from before infection featured some responding clones, which suggests cross-reactive memory joined.

Remarks on this clonotype: The antigen is undetermined.

After 5'RACE with constant-segment primers, TCR alpha and TCR beta cDNA libraries carrying sample barcodes and UMIs were obtained. TCRdb analysed the 5' RACE reads with MiXCR anew, one entry per CDR3 protein. Here the sample spans over 70,000 distinct CDR3 sequences, around 16% being singletons. The sequence was obtained from a man aged 18 to 35 who had mild COVID-19 (a few samples of this study predate the infection). Cell type and time point are not known. Sequencing used PBMCs or a T cell subset sorted from them (not recorded which).

The CDR3 sequence: CASIGQGVYFTDTQYF. The CDR3 nucleotides are TGTGCCAGCATAGGACAGGGTGTATATTTCACAGATACGCAGTATTTT. The V and J genes are TRBV6-6 and TRBJ2-3, with 8 bases aligning to TRBD1. Per germline, CDR1 MNHNY and CDR2 SVGAGI (reference sequence). The V and J ends lost 7 bases and 2 bases, in that order; junction bases with no gene match: 11. This CDR3 has 16 amino acids.